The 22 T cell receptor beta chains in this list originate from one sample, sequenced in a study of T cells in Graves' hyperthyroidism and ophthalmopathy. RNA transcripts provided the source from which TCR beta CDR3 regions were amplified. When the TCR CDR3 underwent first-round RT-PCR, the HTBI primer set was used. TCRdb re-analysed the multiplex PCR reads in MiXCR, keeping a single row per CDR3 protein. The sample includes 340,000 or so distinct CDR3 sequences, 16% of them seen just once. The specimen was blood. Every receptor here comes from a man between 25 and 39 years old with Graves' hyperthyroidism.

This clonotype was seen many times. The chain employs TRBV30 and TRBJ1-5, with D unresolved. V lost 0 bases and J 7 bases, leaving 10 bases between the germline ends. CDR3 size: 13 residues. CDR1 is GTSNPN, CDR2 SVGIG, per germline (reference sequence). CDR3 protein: CAWSVQSLQPQHF. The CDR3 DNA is TGTGCCTGGAGTGTACAAAGTCTCCAGCCCCAGCATTTT.

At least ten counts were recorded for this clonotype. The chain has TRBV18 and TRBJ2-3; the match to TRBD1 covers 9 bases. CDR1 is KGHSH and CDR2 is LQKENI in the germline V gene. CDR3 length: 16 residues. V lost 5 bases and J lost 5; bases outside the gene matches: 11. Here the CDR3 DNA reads TGTGCCAGCTCAACCGGGACAGGGTTTCGTGGAGATACGCAGTATTTT. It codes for CASSTGTGFRGDTQYF. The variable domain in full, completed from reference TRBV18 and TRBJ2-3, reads NAGVMQNPRHLVRRRGQEARLRCSPMKGHSHVYWYRQLPEEGLKFMVYLQKENIIDESGMPKERFSAEFPKEGPSILRIQQVVRGDSAAYFCASSTGTGFRGDTQYFGPGTRLTVL.

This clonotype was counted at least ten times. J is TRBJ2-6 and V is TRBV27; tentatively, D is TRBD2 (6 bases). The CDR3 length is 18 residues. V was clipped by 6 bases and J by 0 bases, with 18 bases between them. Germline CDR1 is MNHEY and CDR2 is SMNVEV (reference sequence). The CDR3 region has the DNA TGTGCCAGCAGCCTAAGGGGTTGGCGGGGCTCTGGGGCCAACGTCCTGACTTTC. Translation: CASSLRGWRGSGANVLTF.

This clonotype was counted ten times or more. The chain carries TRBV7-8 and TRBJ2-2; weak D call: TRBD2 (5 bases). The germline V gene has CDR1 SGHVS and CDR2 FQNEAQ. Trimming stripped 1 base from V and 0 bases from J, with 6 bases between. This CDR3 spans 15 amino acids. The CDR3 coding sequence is TGTGCCAGCAGCTTAGAACTAGCGAACACCGGGGAGCTGTTTTTT. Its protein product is CASSLELANTGELFF.

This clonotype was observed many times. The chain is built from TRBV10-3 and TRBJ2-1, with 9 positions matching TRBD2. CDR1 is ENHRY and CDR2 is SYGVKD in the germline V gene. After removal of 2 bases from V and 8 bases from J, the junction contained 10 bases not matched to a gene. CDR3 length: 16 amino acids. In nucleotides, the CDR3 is TGTGCCATCAGTGAGCTTTCGGCGGGAGGGAGCCATGAGCAGTTCTTC. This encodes CAISELSAGGSHEQFF.

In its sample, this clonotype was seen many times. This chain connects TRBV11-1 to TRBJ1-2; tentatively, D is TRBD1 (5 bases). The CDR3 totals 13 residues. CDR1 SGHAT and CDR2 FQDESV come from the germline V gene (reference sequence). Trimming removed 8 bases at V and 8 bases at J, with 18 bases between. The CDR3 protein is CASAPLDRAGYTF. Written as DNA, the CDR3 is TGTGCCAGCGCTCCCCTTGACAGAGCAGGCTACACCTTC.

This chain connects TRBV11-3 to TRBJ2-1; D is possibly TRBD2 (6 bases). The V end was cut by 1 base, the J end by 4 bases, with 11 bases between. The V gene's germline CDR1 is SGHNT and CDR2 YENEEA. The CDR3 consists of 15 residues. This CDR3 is CASSLGGLDYNEQFF. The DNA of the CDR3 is TGTGCCAGCAGCTTAGGGGGACTCGATTACAATGAGCAGTTCTTC. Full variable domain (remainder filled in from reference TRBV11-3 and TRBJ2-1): EAGVVQSPRYKIIEKKQPVAFWCNPISGHNTLYWYLQNLGQGPELLIRYENEEAVDDSQLPKDRFSAERLKGVDSTLKIQPAELGDSAVYLCASSLGGLDYNEQFFGPGTRLTVL.

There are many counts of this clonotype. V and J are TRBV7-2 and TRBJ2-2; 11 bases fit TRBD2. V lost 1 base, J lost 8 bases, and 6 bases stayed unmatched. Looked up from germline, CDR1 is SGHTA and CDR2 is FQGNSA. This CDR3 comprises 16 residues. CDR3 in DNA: TGTGCCAGCAGCTTAGTCCTAGCGGGAGGTTTAGGGGAGCTGTTTTTT. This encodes CASSLVLAGGLGELFF.

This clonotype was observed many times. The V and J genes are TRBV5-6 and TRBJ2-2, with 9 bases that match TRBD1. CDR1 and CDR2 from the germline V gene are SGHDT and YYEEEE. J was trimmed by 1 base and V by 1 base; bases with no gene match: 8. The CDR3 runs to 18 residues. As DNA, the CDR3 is TGTGCCAGCAGCTTGCCCGGACAGGGGCTAGAGAACACCGGGGAGCTGTTTTTT. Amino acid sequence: CASSLPGQGLENTGELFF.

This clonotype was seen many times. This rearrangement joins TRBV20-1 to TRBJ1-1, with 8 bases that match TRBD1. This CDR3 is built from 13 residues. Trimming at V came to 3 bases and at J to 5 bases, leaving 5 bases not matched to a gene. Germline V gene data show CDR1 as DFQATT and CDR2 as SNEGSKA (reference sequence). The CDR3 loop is CSASQGAYTEAFF. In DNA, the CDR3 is TGCAGTGCTAGCCAGGGGGCTTATACTGAAGCTTTCTTT.

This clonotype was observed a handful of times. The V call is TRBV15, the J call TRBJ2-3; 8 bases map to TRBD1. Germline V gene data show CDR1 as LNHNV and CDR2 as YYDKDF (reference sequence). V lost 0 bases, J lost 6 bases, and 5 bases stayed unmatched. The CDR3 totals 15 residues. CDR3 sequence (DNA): TGTGCCACCAGCAGAGAGGGACAGGTTATTGATACGCAGTATTTT. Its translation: CATSREGQVIDTQYF.

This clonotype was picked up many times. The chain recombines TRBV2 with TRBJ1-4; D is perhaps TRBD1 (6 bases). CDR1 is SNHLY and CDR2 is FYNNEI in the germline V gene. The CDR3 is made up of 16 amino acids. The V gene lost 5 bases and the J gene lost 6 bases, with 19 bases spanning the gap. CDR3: CASSPTGRGSDEKLFF. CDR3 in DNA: TGTGCCAGCAGTCCTACAGGGAGAGGATCGGATGAAAAACTGTTTTTT.

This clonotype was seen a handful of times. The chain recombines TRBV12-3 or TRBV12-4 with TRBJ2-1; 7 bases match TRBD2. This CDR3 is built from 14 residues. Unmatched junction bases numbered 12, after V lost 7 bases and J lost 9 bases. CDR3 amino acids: CASILRTSLGEQFF. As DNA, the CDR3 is TGTGCCAGCATCTTAAGGACTAGTCTCGGTGAGCAGTTCTTC.

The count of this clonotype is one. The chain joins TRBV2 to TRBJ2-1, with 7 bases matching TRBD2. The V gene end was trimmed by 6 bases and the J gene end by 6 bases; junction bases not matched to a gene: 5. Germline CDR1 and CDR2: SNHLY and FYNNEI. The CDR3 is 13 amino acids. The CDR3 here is CASSPSSGNEQFF. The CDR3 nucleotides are TGTGCCAGCAGCCCGTCTAGCGGCAATGAGCAGTTCTTC.

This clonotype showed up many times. The DNA for the CDR3 is TGTGCCACCAGTGATTTGCGGGCTAGCGGGACCCCCCGTTTCCAGCAGTTCTTC. Its translation is CATSDLRASGTPRFQQFF. This sequence joins TRBV24-1 and TRBJ2-1; 9 nucleotides line up with TRBD2. CDR1 is KGHDR and CDR2 is SFDVKD in the germline V gene. The CDR3 is made up of 18 amino acids. J was trimmed by 11 bases and V by 0 bases; bases with no gene match: 16.

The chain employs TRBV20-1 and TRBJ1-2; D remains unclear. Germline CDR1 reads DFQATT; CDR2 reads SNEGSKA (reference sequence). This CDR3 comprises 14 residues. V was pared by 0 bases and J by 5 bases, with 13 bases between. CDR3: CSARDRSRRYGYTF. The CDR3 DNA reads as TGCAGTGCTAGAGATAGGTCTCGGAGGTATGGCTACACCTTC.

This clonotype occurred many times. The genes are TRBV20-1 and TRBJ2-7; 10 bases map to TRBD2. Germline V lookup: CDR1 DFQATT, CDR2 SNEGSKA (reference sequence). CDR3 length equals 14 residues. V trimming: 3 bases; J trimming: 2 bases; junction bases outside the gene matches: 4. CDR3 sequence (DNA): TGCAGTGCTAGGCAGCTAGCGGGGGCCTACGAGCAGTACTTC. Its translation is CSARQLAGAYEQYF.

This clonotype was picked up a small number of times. The CDR3 nucleotides are TGTGCCAGCAAAACATTAGCGGGAGGCACCGGGGAGCTGTTTTTT. It encodes CASKTLAGGTGELFF. The chain joins TRBV12-3 or TRBV12-4 to TRBJ2-2; TRBD2 aligns across 10 bases. The CDR3 totals 15 residues. Trimming removed 7 bases from V and 4 bases from J; junction bases left unmatched: 6.

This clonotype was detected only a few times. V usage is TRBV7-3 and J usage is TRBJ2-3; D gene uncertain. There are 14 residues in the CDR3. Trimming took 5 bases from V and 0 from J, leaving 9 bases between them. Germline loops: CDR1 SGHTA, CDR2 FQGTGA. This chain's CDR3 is CASSASPSTDTQYF. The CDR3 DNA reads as TGTGCCAGCAGCGCCTCCCCTAGCACAGATACGCAGTATTTT. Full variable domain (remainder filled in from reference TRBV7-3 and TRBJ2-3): GAGVSQTPSNKVTEKGKYVELRCDPISGHTALYWYRQSLGQGPEFLIYFQGTGAADDSGLPNDRFFAVRPEGSVSTLKIQRTERGDSAVYLCASSASPSTDTQYFGPGTRLTVL.

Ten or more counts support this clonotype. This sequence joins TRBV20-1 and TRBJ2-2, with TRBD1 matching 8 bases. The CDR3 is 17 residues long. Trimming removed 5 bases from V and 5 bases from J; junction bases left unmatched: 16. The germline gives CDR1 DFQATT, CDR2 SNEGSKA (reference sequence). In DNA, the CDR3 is TGCAGTGCTCCCCCAAACAGGGGGAATGGGTTAACCGGGGAGCTGTTTTTT. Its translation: CSAPPNRGNGLTGELFF.

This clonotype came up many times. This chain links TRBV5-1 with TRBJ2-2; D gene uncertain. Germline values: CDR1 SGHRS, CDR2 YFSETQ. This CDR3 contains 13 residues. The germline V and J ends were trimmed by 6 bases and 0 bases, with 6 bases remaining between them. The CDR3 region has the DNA TGCGCCAGCACCGACCCGAACACCGGGGAGCTGTTTTTT. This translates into CASTDPNTGELFF.

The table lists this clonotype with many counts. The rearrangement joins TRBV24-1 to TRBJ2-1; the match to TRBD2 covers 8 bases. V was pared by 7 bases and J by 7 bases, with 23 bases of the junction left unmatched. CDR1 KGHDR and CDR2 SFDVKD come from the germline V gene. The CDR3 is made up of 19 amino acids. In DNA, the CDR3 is TGTGCCACCAGCAGGGCCGGGTTTGAGCGGGAGACGGGGCGAAATGAGCAGTTCTTC. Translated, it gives CATSRAGFERETGRNEQFF.